This T cell receptor beta chain was sequenced during a study of sequential checkpoint blockade in melanoma. Looking at the study overall: First-line arms were nivolumab then ipilimumab, or the reverse, randomized 1:1. Maintenance nivolumab came after either treatment sequence.

As regards this clone: The junction departs from germline at one end; a sequencing error may be responsible.

Profiling relied on immunoSEQ multiplex PCR, and the TCRdb table lists in-frame clones only, not all of them. The repertoire holds about 12,000 clones, with approximately 83% as singletons. The germline gives CDR1 SGHNT, CDR2 YENEEA. The CDR3 totals 12 residues. Regarding treatment: randomized to nivolumab then ipilimumab (arm A) or the reverse (arm B). Patients had received no earlier DNA-damaging chemotherapy. Live CD3+CD8+ CD19− CD56− cells were sorted from PBMCs. The J gene is TRBJ2-3, the V gene TRBV11-3; D may be TRBD1 (6 bases). The sequencing used CD8+ T cells sorted from blood (inferred from file names), collected from a patient given nivolumab and ipilimumab in sequence. The sequence was obtained from a human donor with melanoma. CDR3 sequence (DNA): TGTGCCAGCAGCCTAGGTGCAGGGGCCCTCCATTTT. Its protein product is CASSLGAGALHF. The full variable domain, completed using reference TRBV11-3 and TRBJ2-3, is EAGVVQSPRYKIIEKKQPVAFWCNPISGHNTLYWYLQNLGQGPELLIRYENEEAVDDSQLPKDRFSAERLKGVDSTLKIQPAELGDSAVYLCASSLGAGALHFGPGTRLTVL.